The clone carrying this T cell receptor (beta chain) has more than one count but fewer than ten. One end of the junction varies from germline; a read error may be responsible. This record belongs to a study of blood T cell repertoires in COVID-19. Libraries were prepared by immunoSEQ multiplex PCR; TCRdb keeps only in-frame clonotypes and omits some of them. Here the sample spans tens of thousands of clones, roughly 84% being singletons. The clonotype was recovered from a human donor in a cohort sampled during active COVID-19. The sample consisted of peripheral blood.

The CDR3 region is CASSARWYGQYF. The DNA for the CDR3 is TGTGCCAGCAGCGCGAGGTGGTACGGGCAGTACTTC. V is TRBV7-9 and J is TRBJ2-7, with D unclear. CDR1 SEHNR and CDR2 FQNEAQ come from the germline V gene (reference sequence). This CDR3 contains 12 residues.